This T cell receptor beta chain emerged from a study of T-cell reconstitution after alpha-beta-depleted transplantation in children. This CDR3 contains 16 residues. Losses at the gene ends were 6 bases for V and 0 bases for J; bases not matched to a gene: 7. Germline values: CDR1 DFQATT, CDR2 SNEGSKA (reference sequence). TCRbeta library preparation incorporated unique molecular identifiers. TCRdb used MiXCR to reprocess the PCR reads, holding one entry per CDR3 protein. The top ten hold approximately 2.3% of the sample, which has around 370,000 distinct CDR3 sequences, 10% seen once. The J gene is TRBJ2-1, the V gene TRBV20-1; 11 bases match TRBD2. The starting material was PBMCs from the stem cell graft donor, obtained from the stem cell graft. The receptor was isolated from a human donor who donated a stem cell graft to a child with acute lymphoblastic leukemia. The CDR3 loop is CSAGLAGGSSYNEQFF. For the CDR3, the DNA is TGCAGTGCGGGTCTAGCGGGGGGAAGCTCCTACAATGAGCAGTTCTTC.